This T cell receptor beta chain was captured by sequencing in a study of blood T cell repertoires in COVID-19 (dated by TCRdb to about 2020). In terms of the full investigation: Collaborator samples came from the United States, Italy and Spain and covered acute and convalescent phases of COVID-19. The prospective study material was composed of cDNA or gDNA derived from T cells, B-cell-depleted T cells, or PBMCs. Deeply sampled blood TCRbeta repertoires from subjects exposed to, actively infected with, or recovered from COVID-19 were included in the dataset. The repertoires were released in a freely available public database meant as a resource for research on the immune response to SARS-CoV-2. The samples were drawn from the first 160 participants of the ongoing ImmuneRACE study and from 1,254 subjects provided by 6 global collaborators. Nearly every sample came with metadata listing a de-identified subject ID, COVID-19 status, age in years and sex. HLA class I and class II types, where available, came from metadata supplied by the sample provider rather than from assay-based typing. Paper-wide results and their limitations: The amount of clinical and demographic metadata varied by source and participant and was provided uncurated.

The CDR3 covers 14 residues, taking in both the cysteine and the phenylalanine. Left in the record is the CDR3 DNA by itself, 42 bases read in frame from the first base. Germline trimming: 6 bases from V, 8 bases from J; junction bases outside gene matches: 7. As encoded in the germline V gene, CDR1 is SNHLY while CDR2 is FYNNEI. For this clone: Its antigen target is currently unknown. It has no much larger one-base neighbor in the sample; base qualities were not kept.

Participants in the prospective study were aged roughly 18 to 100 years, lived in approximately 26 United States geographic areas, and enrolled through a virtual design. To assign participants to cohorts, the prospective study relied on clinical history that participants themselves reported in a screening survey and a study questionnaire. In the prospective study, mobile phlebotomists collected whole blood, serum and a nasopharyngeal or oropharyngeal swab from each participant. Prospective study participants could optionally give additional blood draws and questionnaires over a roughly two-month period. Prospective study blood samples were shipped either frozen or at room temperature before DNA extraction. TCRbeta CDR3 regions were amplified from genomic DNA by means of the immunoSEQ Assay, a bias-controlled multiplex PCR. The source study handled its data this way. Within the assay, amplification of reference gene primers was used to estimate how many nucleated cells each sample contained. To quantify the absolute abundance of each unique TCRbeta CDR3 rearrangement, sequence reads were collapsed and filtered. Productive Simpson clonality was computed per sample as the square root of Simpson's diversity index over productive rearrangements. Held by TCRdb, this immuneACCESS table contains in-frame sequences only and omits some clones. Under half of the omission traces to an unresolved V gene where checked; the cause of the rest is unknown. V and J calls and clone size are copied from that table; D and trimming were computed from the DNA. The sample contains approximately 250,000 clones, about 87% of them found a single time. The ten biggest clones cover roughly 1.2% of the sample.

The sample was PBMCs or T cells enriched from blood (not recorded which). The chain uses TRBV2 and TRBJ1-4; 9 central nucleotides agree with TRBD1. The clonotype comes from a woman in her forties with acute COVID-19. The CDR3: CASRIQGAREKLFF. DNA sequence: TGTGCCAGCAGGATACAGGGGGCGCGGGAAAAACTGTTTTTT.